The following is a T cell receptor beta chain sequence with its context. The data derive from a study of blood T cell repertoires in COVID-19. After removal of 3 bases from V and 8 bases from J, the junction contained 4 bases not matched to a gene. This CDR3 spans 14 amino acids. The germline V gene encodes CDR1 LNHNV and CDR2 YYDKDF (reference sequence). TCRdb keeps only in-frame clones here, not all; method: immunoSEQ multiplex PCR. The sample records about 190,000 clones, roughly 90% being singletons. V usage is TRBV15 and J usage is TRBJ2-4, with 10 bases lining up with TRBD2. The specimen sequenced was peripheral blood. The source of this sequence is a man in his fifties with acute or convalescent COVID-19. The CDR3 protein is CATSRGSGGDIQYF. For the CDR3, the DNA is TGTGCCACCAGCAGGGGAAGCGGGGGGGACATTCAGTACTTC.